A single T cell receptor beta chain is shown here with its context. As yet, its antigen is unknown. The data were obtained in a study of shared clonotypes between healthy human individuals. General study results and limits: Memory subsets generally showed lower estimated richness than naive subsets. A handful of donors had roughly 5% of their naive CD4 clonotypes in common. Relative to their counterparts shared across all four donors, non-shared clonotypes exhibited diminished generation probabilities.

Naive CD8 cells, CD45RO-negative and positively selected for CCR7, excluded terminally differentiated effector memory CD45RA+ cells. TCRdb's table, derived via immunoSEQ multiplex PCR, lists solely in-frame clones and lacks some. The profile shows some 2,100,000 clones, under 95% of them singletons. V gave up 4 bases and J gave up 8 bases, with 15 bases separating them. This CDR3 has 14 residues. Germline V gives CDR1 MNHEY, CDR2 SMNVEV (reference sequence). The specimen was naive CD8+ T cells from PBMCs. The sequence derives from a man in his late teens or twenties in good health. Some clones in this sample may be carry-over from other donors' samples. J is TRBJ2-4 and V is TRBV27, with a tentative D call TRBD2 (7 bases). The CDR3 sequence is CASSSGQGRDIQYF. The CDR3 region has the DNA TGTGCCAGCAGTTCGGGTCAGGGGAGGGACATTCAGTACTTC.